These T cell receptor beta chains were read from a single sample in a study of PD-L1 blockade in urothelial cancer. TCRdb's table, derived via immunoSEQ multiplex PCR, lists solely in-frame clones and lacks some. Seen here are some 20,000 clones, 88% observed once, and the top ten hold less than 4.5%. Specimen: PBMCs, collected around atezolizumab (anti-PD-L1) treatment. The receptor set was obtained from a man aged 45-60 years with urothelial cancer. The CDR3 runs from the conserved cysteine through the conserved F or W. D genes are given only for firm matches. Clone size appears in some rows only: once, few, many, or a class for an expanded clone.

d_gene	v_gene	j_gene	abundance	CDR3aa	CDR3nt
.	TRBV7-9	TRBJ2-7	.	CASSHLGGATRYEQYF	TGTGCCAGCAGCCACTTGGGCGGGGCGACAAGATACGAGCAGTACTTC
TRBD1	TRBV5-1	TRBJ1-4	once	CASSRDRVNEKLFF	TGCGCCAGCAGCAGGGACAGAGTAAATGAAAAACTGTTTTTT
TRBD1	TRBV11-3	TRBJ2-7	.	CASSLEGTGNYEQYF	TGTGCCAGCAGCTTAGAGGGGACAGGGAACTACGAGCAGTACTTC
.	TRBV11-2	TRBJ2-5	few	CASSETGNQETQYF	TGTGCCAGCAGCGAGACCGGGAACCAAGAGACCCAGTACTTC
TRBD1	TRBV7-2	TRBJ2-7	.	CASSPDRDEQYF	TGTGCCAGCAGCCCCGACAGGGACGAGCAGTACTTC
TRBD2	TRBV7-9	TRBJ2-2	few	CASSRRGGRDPGELFF	TGTGCCAGCAGCCGTCGGGGGGGGCGCGATCCCGGGGAGCTGTTTTTT
TRBD2	TRBV28	TRBJ2-2	.	CASSLRPGLAGVGELFF	TGTGCCAGCAGTTTACGCCCGGGACTAGCGGGAGTTGGGGAGCTGTTTTTT
TRBD1	TRBV5-6	TRBJ1-1	.	CASSNPGQGLNTEAFF	TGTGCCAGCAGCAATCCGGGACAGGGGTTGAACACTGAAGCTTTCTTT
TRBD1	TRBV29-1	TRBJ2-7	.	CSVGQGVDEQYF	TGCAGCGTGGGACAGGGGGTCGACGAGCAGTACTTC
TRBD1	TRBV5-1	TRBJ2-7	.	CASSPKTGTTYEQYF	TGCGCCAGCAGCCCGAAGACAGGGACAACCTACGAGCAGTACTTC
TRBD1	TRBV18	TRBJ2-4	.	CASSGDRVAKNIQYF	TGTGCCAGCTCAGGGGACAGGGTAGCCAAAAACATTCAGTACTTC
.	TRBV19	TRBJ1-3	.	CASSIEERHSGNTIYF	TGTGCCAGTAGTATTGAGGAACGTCACTCTGGAAACACCATATATTTT
TRBD1	TRBV5-1	TRBJ1-3	.	CASSLWDRGAQASGNTIYF	TGCGCCAGCAGCTTGTGGGACAGGGGGGCGCAAGCGTCTGGAAACACCATATATTTT
.	TRBV19	TRBJ2-7	.	CASQDTDEQYF	TGTGCCAGTCAGGACACAGACGAGCAGTACTTC
TRBD1	TRBV6-4	TRBJ2-2	.	CASSPNRGVSMKGTGELFF	TGTGCCAGCAGTCCCAACAGGGGCGTCTCGATGAAGGGCACCGGGGAGCTGTTTTTT
.	TRBV5-1	TRBJ2-2	.	CATRFFRNTGELFF	TGCGCCACCCGGTTTTTTCGGAACACCGGGGAGCTGTTTTTT